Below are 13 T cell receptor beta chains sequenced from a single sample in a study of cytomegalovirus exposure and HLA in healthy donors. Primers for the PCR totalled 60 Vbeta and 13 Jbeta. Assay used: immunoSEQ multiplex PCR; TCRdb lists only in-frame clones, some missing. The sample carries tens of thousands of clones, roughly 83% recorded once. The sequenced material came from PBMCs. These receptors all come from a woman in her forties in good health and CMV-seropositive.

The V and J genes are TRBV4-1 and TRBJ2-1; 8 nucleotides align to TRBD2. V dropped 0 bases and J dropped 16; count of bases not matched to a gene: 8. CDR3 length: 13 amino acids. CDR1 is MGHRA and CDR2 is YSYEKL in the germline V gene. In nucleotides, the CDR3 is TGCGCCAGCAGCCAAGAAACGGCGGGGGGTTATTTCTTC. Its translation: CASSQETAGGYFF.

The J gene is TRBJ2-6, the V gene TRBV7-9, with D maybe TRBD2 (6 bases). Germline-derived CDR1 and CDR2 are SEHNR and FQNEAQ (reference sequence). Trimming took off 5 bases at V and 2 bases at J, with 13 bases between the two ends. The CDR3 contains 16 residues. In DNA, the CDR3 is TGTGCCAGCAGCCCGGGGGAGCTGCCTGGGGCCAACGTCCTGACTTTC. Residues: CASSPGELPGANVLTF.

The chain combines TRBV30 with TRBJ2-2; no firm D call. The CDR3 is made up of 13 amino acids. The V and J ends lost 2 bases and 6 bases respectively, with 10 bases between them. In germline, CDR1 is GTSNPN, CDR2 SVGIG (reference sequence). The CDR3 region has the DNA TGTGCCTGGAGTCTCACCGGAGCCGGGGAGCTGTTTTTT. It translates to CAWSLTGAGELFF. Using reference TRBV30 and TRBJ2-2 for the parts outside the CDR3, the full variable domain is SQTIHQWPATLVQPVGSPLSLECTVEGTSNPNLYWYRQAAGRGLQLLFYSVGIGQISSEVPQNLSASRPQDRQFILSSKKLLLSDSGFYLCAWSLTGAGELFFGEGSRLTVL.

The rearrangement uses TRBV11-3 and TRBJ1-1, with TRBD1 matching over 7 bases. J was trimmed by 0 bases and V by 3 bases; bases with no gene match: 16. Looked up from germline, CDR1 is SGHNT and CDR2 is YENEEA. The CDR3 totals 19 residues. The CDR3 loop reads CASSFPLGGDSDMNTEAFF. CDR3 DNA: TGTGCCAGCAGCTTCCCCCTCGGAGGGGACAGCGATATGAACACTGAAGCTTTCTTT.

CDR3 bases: TGTGCCAGTAACGTGGACAGGGAGAACACTGAAGCTTTCTTT. Encoded protein: CASNVDRENTEAFF. The chain carries TRBV19 and TRBJ1-1; TRBD1 matches at 8 bases. Trimming at V came to 7 bases and at J to 1 base, leaving 5 bases not matched to a gene. The CDR3 length is 14 residues. Germline V gene data show CDR1 as LNHDA and CDR2 as SQIVND (reference sequence).

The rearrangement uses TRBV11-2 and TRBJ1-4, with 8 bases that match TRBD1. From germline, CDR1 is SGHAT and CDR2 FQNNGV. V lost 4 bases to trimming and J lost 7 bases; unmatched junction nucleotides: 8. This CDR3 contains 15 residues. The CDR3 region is CASSSETGAGEKLFF. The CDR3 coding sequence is TGTGCCAGCAGCTCCGAGACAGGGGCGGGTGAAAAACTGTTTTTT.

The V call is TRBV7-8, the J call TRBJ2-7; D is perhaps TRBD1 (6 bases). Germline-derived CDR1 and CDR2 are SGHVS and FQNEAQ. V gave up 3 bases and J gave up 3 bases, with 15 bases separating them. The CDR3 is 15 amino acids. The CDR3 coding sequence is TGTGCCAGCAGCTTGCGTGGGGGCGGATACTACGAGCAGTACTTC. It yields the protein CASSLRGGGYYEQYF.

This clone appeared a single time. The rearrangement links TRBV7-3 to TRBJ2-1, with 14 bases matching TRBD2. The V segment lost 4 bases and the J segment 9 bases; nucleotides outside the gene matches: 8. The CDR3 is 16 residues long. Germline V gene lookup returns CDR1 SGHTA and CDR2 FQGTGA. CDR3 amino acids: CASSSPGTSGSSEQFF. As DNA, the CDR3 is TGTGCCAGCAGCTCCCCCGGGACTAGCGGGAGTAGTGAGCAGTTCTTC. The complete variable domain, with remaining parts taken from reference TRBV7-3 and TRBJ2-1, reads GAGVSQTPSNKVTEKGKYVELRCDPISGHTALYWYRQSLGQGPEFLIYFQGTGAADDSGLPNDRFFAVRPEGSVSTLKIQRTERGDSAVYLCASSSPGTSGSSEQFFGPGTRLTVL.

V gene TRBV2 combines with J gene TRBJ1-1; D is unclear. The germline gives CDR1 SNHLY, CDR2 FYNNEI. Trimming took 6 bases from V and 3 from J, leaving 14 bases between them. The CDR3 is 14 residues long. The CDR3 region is CASSLERVDTEAFF. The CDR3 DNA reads TGTGCCAGCAGCCTCGAGAGGGTAGACACTGAAGCTTTCTTT.

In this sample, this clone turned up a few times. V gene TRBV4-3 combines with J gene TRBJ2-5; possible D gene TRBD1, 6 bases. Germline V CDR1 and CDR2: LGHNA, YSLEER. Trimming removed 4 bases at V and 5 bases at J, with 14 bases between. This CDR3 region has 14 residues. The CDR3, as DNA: TGCGCCAGCAGCCGCACAGGGTTCGGTGAGACCCAGTACTTC. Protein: CASSRTGFGETQYF.

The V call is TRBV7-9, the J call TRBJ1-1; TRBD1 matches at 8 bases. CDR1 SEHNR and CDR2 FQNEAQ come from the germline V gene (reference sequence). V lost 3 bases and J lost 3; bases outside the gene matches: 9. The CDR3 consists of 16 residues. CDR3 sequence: CASSFPPKTGDTEAFF. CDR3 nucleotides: TGTGCCAGCAGCTTTCCACCGAAGACAGGGGACACTGAAGCTTTCTTT.

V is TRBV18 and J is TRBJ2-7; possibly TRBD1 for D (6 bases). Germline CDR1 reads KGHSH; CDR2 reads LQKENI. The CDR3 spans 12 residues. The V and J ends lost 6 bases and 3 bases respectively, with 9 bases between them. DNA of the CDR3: TGTGCCAGCTCCCCGACAGGCTACGAGCAGTACTTC. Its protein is CASSPTGYEQYF.

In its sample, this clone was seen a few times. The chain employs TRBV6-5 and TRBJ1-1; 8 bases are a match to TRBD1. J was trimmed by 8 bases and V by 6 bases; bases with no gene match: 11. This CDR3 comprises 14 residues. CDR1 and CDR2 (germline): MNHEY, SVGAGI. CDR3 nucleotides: TGTGCCAGCAGCCCGGGACAGGCCCCCTCCGAAGCTTTCTTT. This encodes CASSPGQAPSEAFF.